Listed here are 3 T cell receptor beta chains from one sample, sequenced in a study of blood T cell repertoires in COVID-19. Using immunoSEQ multiplex PCR, the repertoire was profiled, and TCRdb retains in-frame clones only, with some absent. Among tens of thousands of clones listed, roughly 88% were seen once. Sequenced sample: peripheral blood. Receptors were obtained from a human donor in a cohort sampled during active COVID-19.

The rearrangement uses TRBV5-4 and TRBJ2-3; maybe TRBD2 (5 bases). The V gene lost 1 base and the J gene lost 5 bases, with 11 bases spanning the gap. The CDR3 totals 14 residues. Germline V gene sequence: CDR1 SGHNT, CDR2 YYREEE (reference sequence). The CDR3, as DNA: TGTGCCAGCAGCTTGAAAGCTAGCTTAGATACGCAGTATTTT. Amino acid sequence: CASSLKASLDTQYF.

V and J are TRBV7-2 and TRBJ2-1; possibly TRBD2 for D (5 bases). The CDR3 totals 12 residues. Deletions cut 10 bases from V and 0 bases from J, with 7 bases between. Germline V gene sequence: CDR1 SGHTA, CDR2 FQGNSA. The CDR3 DNA sequence: TGTGCCACAGCGGTCTCCTACAATGAGCAGTTCTTC. Translated, it gives CATAVSYNEQFF.

This clone occurred a few times. The gene calls are TRBV19 and TRBJ1-2, with TRBD1 identical over 9 bases. The CDR3 totals 15 residues. V lost 5 bases to trimming and J lost 4 bases; unmatched junction nucleotides: 8. From germline, CDR1 is LNHDA and CDR2 SQIVND (reference sequence). The CDR3 sequence: CASSPRTGESYGYTF. CDR3 nucleotides: TGTGCCAGTAGTCCCCGGACAGGGGAAAGCTATGGCTACACCTTC.